Each of the 21 T cell receptor beta chains below was sequenced from the same sample in a study of shared clonotypes between healthy human individuals (dated by TCRdb to between 2020 and 2021). To prepare the library, the immunoSEQ multiplex PCR assay was applied. Here the immuneACCESS table is served through TCRdb, limited to in-frame sequences with V and J called. Missing clones are a known gap in these copies; in checked studies unresolved V genes cover under half, and the rest lacks a known reason. Recorded for this sample are fewer than 2.5 million clones; 93% of them occurred a single time. The ten largest clones represent about 0.34% of the sample. Sequencing was carried out using naive CD4+ T cells from PBMCs. This sample's cell subset or site label indicates: CD45RA+ positively selected. These receptors all come from a man aged 18 to 30 in good health. Some clones in this sample may be carry-over from other donors' samples.

V and J are TRBV7-2 and TRBJ2-7; a possible D gene is TRBD2 (6 bases). Germline loops: CDR1 SGHTA, CDR2 FQGNSA. The CDR3 length is 14 residues. Trimming shortened V by 5 bases and J by 0 bases, and 11 bases separated the two germline ends. This CDR3 is CASSPETSSYEQYF. In nucleotides, the CDR3 is TGTGCCAGCAGCCCAGAGACTAGCTCCTACGAGCAGTACTTC.

The genes are TRBV7-2 and TRBJ2-3; weak D call: TRBD2 (6 bases). The CDR3 covers 18 residues. Between the trimmed V and J ends, which lost 0 bases and 3 bases, there was a span of 19 bases. The germline gives CDR1 SGHTA, CDR2 FQGNSA. DNA of the CDR3: TGTGCCAGCAGCTTAGCGACGGTCCTCGGGAGAGGGACAGATACGCAGTATTTT. Its translation is CASSLATVLGRGTDTQYF.

The chain combines TRBV6-1 with TRBJ1-6; no clear D. CDR3 length: 14 residues. Trimming removed 8 bases at V and 4 bases at J, with 12 bases between. Germline V gives CDR1 MNHNS, CDR2 SASEGT. Here the CDR3 reads CASGPQDYNSPLHF. DNA for the CDR3: TGTGCCAGCGGTCCCCAGGATTATAATTCACCCCTCCACTTT.

The sample holds one count of this clone. The J gene is TRBJ2-1, the V gene TRBV5-1, with 13 bases aligning to TRBD2. Germline-derived CDR1 and CDR2 are SGHRS and YFSETQ. Trimming at V came to 0 bases and at J to 0 bases, leaving 6 bases not matched to a gene. This CDR3 contains 19 residues. CDR3 sequence (DNA): TGCGCCAGCAGCTTGGGACTAGCGGGAGGCCGTAGCTCCTACAATGAGCAGTTCTTC. Translated: CASSLGLAGGRSSYNEQFF.

In regard to this clone: The sample contains more than one DNA sequence encoding this CDR3. The rearrangement links TRBV5-1 to TRBJ2-3; 12 positions match TRBD2. V trimming: 0 bases; J trimming: 4 bases; junction bases outside the gene matches: 6. CDR3 length equals 17 residues. The germline V gene encodes CDR1 SGHRS and CDR2 YFSETQ. CDR3 amino acids: CASSLGLAGGPSDTQYF. Written as DNA, the CDR3 is TGCGCCAGCAGCTTGGGGCTAGCGGGAGGGCCGTCAGATACGCAGTATTTT.

Concerning this clone: This specimen includes other DNA sequences encoding the same CDR3. The V and J genes are TRBV15 and TRBJ1-5, with D uncertain. The CDR3 consists of 13 residues. Trimming stripped 5 bases from V and 7 bases from J, with 12 bases between. From germline, CDR1 is LNHNV and CDR2 YYDKDF (reference sequence). For the CDR3, the DNA is TGTGCCACCAGCGGCCTTAATGACCAGCCCCAGCATTTT. It encodes CATSGLNDQPQHF.

The CDR3 loop reads CASSLDRLQETQYF. The CDR3 nucleotides read TGTGCCAGCAGTTTGGACAGACTGCAAGAGACCCAGTACTTC. The V and J genes are TRBV27 and TRBJ2-5, with D perhaps matching TRBD1 (6 bases). The CDR3 is 14 amino acids. Germline loops: CDR1 MNHEY, CDR2 SMNVEV (reference sequence). V was shortened by 3 bases and J by 2 bases, with 10 bases between the two germline ends.

The V and J genes are TRBV28 and TRBJ1-2; 10 positions agree with TRBD1. This CDR3 region has 14 residues. After removal of 6 bases from V and 6 bases from J, the junction contained 7 bases not matched to a gene. Germline values: CDR1 MDHEN, CDR2 SYDVKM. For the CDR3, the DNA is TGTGCCAGCAGAGCTGGACAGGGGGTCAATGGCTACACCTTC. This translates into CASRAGQGVNGYTF.

This chain connects TRBV5-1 to TRBJ1-2, with a tentative D call TRBD1 (6 bases). Germline assignment: CDR1 SGHRS and CDR2 YFSETQ. V lost 4 bases, J lost 4 bases, and 14 bases lay in between. The CDR3 length is 14 residues. The CDR3 DNA follows: TGCGCCAGCAGCGAGGGGGACGGCGTCTATGGCTACACCTTC. Protein product: CASSEGDGVYGYTF.

V is TRBV6-1 and J is TRBJ1-1; perhaps TRBD1 as D (5 bases). Between the trimmed V and J ends, which lost 11 bases and 5 bases, there was a span of 18 bases. Looked up from germline, CDR1 is MNHNS and CDR2 is SASEGT. CDR3 length: 13 amino acids. Here the CDR3 DNA reads TGTGCCGGGGAATTGGGGCGCAATACTGAAGCTTTCTTT. As protein: CAGELGRNTEAFF.

The chain joins TRBV5-6 to TRBJ1-2, with D perhaps TRBD1 (6 bases). The germline V and J ends were trimmed by 4 bases and 6 bases, with 13 bases remaining between them. Germline V gene data show CDR1 as SGHDT and CDR2 as YYEEEE. This CDR3 is built from 13 residues. The CDR3 protein is CASSENRDDGYTF. The CDR3 DNA reads as TGTGCCAGCAGCGAAAACAGGGATGATGGCTACACCTTC. The entire variable domain, with the rest obtained from reference TRBV5-6 and TRBJ1-2, is as follows: DAGVTQSPTHLIKTRGQQVTLRCSPKSGHDTVSWYQQALGQGPQFIFQYYEEEERQRGNFPDRFSGHQFPNYSSELNVNALLLGDSALYLCASSENRDDGYTFGSGTRLTVV.

Notes on this clone: The same CDR3 also results from other DNA sequences found in this sample. The chain has TRBV2 and TRBJ2-5; D not certain. CDR1 and CDR2 (germline): SNHLY, FYNNEI. The V gene lost 4 bases and the J gene lost 1 base, with 4 bases spanning the gap. The CDR3 covers 12 residues. DNA of the CDR3: TGTGCCAGCAGTGGCAGCCAAGAGACCCAGTACTTC. Translating it yields CASSGSQETQYF.

The CDR3 is CASSLEGSVYGYTF. The CDR3 nucleotides are TGTGCCAGCAGCTTAGAAGGGTCCGTCTATGGCTACACCTTC. V and J are TRBV7-8 and TRBJ1-2; D gene uncertain. Trimming removed 1 base at V and 4 bases at J, with 10 bases between. Germline V gene lookup returns CDR1 SGHVS and CDR2 FQNEAQ. There are 14 residues in the CDR3.

The chain carries TRBV11-2 and TRBJ2-7, with D possibly TRBD1 on 5 matching bases. The CDR3 sequence is 13 residues long. V shed 3 bases and J shed 3 bases, with 9 bases lying between them. Germline lookup yields CDR1 SGHAT and CDR2 FQNNGV. CDR3 residues: CASSFGDSYEQYF. Written as DNA, the CDR3 is TGTGCCAGCAGCTTCGGAGACAGCTACGAGCAGTACTTC.

The CDR3 nucleotides are TGTGCCATCAGCGGGGGCCCGGGGCGAATAATGAAAAGACTGTTTTTT. It codes for CAISGGPGRIMKRLFF. This rearrangement joins TRBV28 to TRBJ1-4; D is possibly TRBD1 (6 bases). Trimming stripped 10 bases from V and 13 bases from J, with 31 bases between. This CDR3 is 16 amino acids long. Germline CDR1 reads MDHEN; CDR2 reads SYDVKM.

The rearrangement uses TRBV5-1 and TRBJ2-5; D gene uncertain. The V end was cut by 4 bases, the J end by 1 base, with 14 bases between. The V gene's germline CDR1 is SGHRS and CDR2 YFSETQ. The CDR3 spans 15 residues. CDR3 sequence: CASSPVPGLQETQYF. The CDR3 DNA follows: TGCGCCAGCAGCCCAGTCCCCGGCCTCCAAGAGACCCAGTACTTC. Using reference TRBV5-1 and TRBJ2-5 for the parts outside the CDR3, the full variable domain is KAGVTQTPRYLIKTRGQQVTLSCSPISGHRSVSWYQQTPGQGLQFLFEYFSETQRNKGNFPGRFSGRQFSNSRSEMNVSTLELGDSALYLCASSPVPGLQETQYFGPGTRLLVL.

CDR3 protein: CASSLAGLQYEQYF. Here the CDR3 DNA reads TGCGCCAGCAGCTTGGCAGGATTACAATACGAGCAGTACTTC. V and J are TRBV5-1 and TRBJ2-7; D gene unclear. Germline V lookup: CDR1 SGHRS, CDR2 YFSETQ. The CDR3 has 14 amino acids. V was shortened by 0 bases and J by 4 bases, with 11 bases between the two germline ends. Variable domain in full (rest from reference TRBV5-1 and TRBJ2-7): KAGVTQTPRYLIKTRGQQVTLSCSPISGHRSVSWYQQTPGQGLQFLFEYFSETQRNKGNFPGRFSGRQFSNSRSEMNVSTLELGDSALYLCASSLAGLQYEQYFGPGTRLTVT.

The chain links TRBV15 to TRBJ1-1; maybe TRBD1 (5 bases). V lost 0 bases to trimming and J lost 1 base, with 15 bases between them. CDR1 is LNHNV and CDR2 is YYDKDF in the germline V gene (reference sequence). The CDR3 has 17 amino acids. In DNA form, the CDR3 reads TGTGCCACCAGCAGAGATACTTGGGCAGGGACGAACACTGAAGCTTTCTTT. Translation gives CATSRDTWAGTNTEAFF.

This chain links TRBV7-9 with TRBJ2-5; possibly TRBD1 for D (5 bases). Per the germline V gene, CDR1 is SEHNR and CDR2 is FQNEAQ (reference sequence). With 2 bases removed from V and 2 bases from J, the gap between germline ends came to 12 bases. The CDR3 is 15 residues long. CDR3 DNA: TGTGCCAGCAGCTTATTTGCGACAGCTCAAGAGACCCAGTACTTC. This gives the protein CASSLFATAQETQYF.

The gene calls are TRBV19 and TRBJ1-5; a possible D gene is TRBD1 (5 bases). The CDR3 length is 17 residues. Germline CDR1 LNHDA, CDR2 SQIVND (reference sequence). Trimming took 4 bases from V and 6 from J, leaving 22 bases between them. CDR3 protein: CASSTRVGDLGGQPQHF. CDR3 sequence (DNA): TGTGCCAGTAGTACCCGGGTGGGGGACCTCGGTGGTCAGCCCCAGCATTTT.

The V and J genes are TRBV28 and TRBJ1-3; no firm D call. This CDR3 spans 15 amino acids. Germline V lookup: CDR1 MDHEN, CDR2 SYDVKM. Trimming stripped 2 bases from V and 2 bases from J, with 10 bases between. DNA of the CDR3: TGTGCCAGCAGTTTACGGGATTTGACTGGAAACACCATATATTTT. Amino acids: CASSLRDLTGNTIYF. The complete variable domain, with remaining parts taken from reference TRBV28 and TRBJ1-3, reads DVKVTQSSRYLVKRTGEKVFLECVQDMDHENMFWYRQDPGLGLRLIYFSYDVKMKEKGDIPEGYSVSREKKERFSLILESASTNQTSMYLCASSLRDLTGNTIYFGEGSWLTVV.